Reported below is one T cell receptor beta chain. The method was immunoSEQ multiplex PCR; TCRdb's version includes in-frame clones alone and lacks a portion of them. This sample has some 98,000 clones, with around 82% found just once. This entry belongs to a study of blood T cell repertoires in COVID-19. In the study overall: There were acute and convalescent COVID-19 samples, and they came from the United States, Italy and Spain. T cells, B-cell-depleted T cells, or PBMCs provided the cDNA or gDNA that served as material.

The CDR3 has 15 residues. V lost 2 bases and J 2 bases, leaving 12 bases between the germline ends. Germline V lookup: CDR1 SGHRS, CDR2 YFSETQ. Source material: peripheral blood. The clonotype originates from a man in his 70s with active or convalescent COVID-19. The chain links TRBV5-1 to TRBJ2-3, with a weak D call TRBD2 (6 bases). CDR3 sequence reads: CASSLGRLPTDTQYF. The CDR3 bases are TGCGCCAGCAGCTTAGGGAGGCTTCCCACAGATACGCAGTATTTT.